The source of this T cell receptor (beta chain) is a study of cytomegalovirus exposure and HLA in healthy donors. Study conclusions and caveats: Looking again later, the authors saw that most CMV-associated TCR beta chains seemed HLA-restricted. A later analysis showed HLA-associated TCR beta chains outstripping equally common others in clonal expansion.

CDR1 and CDR2 from the germline V gene are SGHVS and FQNEAQ. The CDR3 spans 14 residues. V was shortened by 1 base and J by 5 bases, with 11 bases between the two germline ends. With respect to this clone: Its cognate antigen is unknown.

Primers for the PCR totalled 60 Vbeta and 13 Jbeta. The assay was immunoSEQ multiplex PCR, and TCRdb's table has in-frame clones only and misses some. Among 150,000 to 200,000 clones listed, around 86% were seen once. The chain combines TRBV7-8 with TRBJ2-5; possible D gene TRBD1, 6 bases. The sample taken for sequencing was PBMCs. This sequence was found in a human donor in good health. The CDR3 nucleotides are TGTGCCAGCAGCTTAGGGACAGATGCGGAGACCCAGTACTTC. This gives the protein CASSLGTDAETQYF.